The present TCR beta chain was sequenced within a study of PD-1 blockade in mismatch repair-deficient tumors. Across the whole study: Enrolled 2013-2016, patients had progressing, pretreated mismatch repair-deficient cancers of over nine types. Study results and limitations: After pembrolizumab, tumor-resident clones rose rapidly, then generally contracted before radiologic responses.

Sequencing was performed with immunoSEQ multiplex PCR; in TCRdb, only in-frame clones are kept and a portion is missing. The sample gives roughly 130,000 clones, 85% to 90% of which show up once; 12% is in the top ten. Comments on this clone: Its antigen is not identified.

Every patient had mismatch repair deficiency by PCR or immunohistochemistry. TCR sequencing covered a few patients who responded to pembrolizumab. The CDR3 has 15 residues. Germline V gene data show CDR1 as LNHDA and CDR2 as SQIVND (reference sequence). V lost 2 bases, J lost 4 bases, and 3 bases stayed unmatched. V is TRBV19 and J is TRBJ2-1, with TRBD2 matching over 9 bases. The specimen comprised peripheral blood, sampled approximately 72 weeks after starting pembrolizumab. This TCR came from an adult with mismatch repair-deficient cancer. CDR3 DNA sequence: TGTGCCAGTAGTATACCTAGCGGGGTTTACAATGAGCAGTTCTTC. It yields the protein CASSIPSGVYNEQFF.